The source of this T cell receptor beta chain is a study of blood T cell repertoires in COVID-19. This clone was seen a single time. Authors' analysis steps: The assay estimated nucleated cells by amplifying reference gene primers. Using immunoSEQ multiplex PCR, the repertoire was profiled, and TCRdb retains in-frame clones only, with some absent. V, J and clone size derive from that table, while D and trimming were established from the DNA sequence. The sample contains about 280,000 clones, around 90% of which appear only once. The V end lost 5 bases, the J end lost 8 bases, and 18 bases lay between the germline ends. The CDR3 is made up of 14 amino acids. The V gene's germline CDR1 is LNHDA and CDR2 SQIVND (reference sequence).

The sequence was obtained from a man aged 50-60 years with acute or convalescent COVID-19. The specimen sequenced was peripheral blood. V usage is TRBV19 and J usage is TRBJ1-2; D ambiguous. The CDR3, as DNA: TGTGCCAGTAGTGAGGAGGTCTCCATGGGGGGCTACACCTTC. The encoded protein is CASSEEVSMGGYTF.